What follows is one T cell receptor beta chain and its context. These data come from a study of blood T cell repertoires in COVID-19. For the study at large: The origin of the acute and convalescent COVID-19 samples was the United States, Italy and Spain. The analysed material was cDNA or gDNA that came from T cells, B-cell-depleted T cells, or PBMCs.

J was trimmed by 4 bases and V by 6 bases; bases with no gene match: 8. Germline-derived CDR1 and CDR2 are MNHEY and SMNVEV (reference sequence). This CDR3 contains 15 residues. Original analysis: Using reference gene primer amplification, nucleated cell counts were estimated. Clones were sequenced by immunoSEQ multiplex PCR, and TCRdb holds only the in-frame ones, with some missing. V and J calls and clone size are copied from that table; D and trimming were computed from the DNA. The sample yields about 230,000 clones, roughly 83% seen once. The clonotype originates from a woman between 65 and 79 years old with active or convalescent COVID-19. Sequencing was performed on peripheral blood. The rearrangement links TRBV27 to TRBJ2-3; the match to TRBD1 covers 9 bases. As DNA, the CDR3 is TGTGCCAGCAGAGCCCGGGACAGGGTTCCAGATACGCAGTATTTT. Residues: CASRARDRVPDTQYF.